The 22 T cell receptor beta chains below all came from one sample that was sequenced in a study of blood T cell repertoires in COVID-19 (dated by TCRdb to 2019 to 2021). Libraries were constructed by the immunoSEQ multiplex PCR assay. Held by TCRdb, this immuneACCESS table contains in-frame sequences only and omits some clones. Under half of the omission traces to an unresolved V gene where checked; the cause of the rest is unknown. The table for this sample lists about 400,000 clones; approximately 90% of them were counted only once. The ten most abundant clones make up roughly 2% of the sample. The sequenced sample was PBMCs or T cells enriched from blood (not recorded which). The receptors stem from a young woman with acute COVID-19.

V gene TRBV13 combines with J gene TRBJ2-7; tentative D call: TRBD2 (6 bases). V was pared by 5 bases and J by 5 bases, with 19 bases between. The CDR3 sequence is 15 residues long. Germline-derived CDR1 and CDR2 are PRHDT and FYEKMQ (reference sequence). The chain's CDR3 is CASSDALAPINEQYF. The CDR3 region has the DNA TGTGCCAGCAGCGACGCCCTAGCGCCGATAAACGAGCAGTACTTC.

CDR3 DNA sequence: TGTGCCAGCAGCTCCGGACACACGGGAGGCGAGCAGTACTTC. Protein sequence: CASSSGHTGGEQYF. V usage is TRBV7-9 and J usage is TRBJ2-7; 7 nucleotides line up with TRBD2. The germline V gene encodes CDR1 SEHNR and CDR2 FQNEAQ (reference sequence). V shed 4 bases and J 6 bases; nucleotides not matched to a gene: 9. The CDR3 runs to 14 residues.

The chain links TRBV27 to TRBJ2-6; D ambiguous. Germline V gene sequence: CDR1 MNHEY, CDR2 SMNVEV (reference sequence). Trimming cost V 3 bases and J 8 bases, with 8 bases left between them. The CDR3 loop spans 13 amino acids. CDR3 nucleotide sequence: TGTGCCAGCAGTTTCGAAGACTCCAACGTCCTGACTTTC. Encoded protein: CASSFEDSNVLTF.

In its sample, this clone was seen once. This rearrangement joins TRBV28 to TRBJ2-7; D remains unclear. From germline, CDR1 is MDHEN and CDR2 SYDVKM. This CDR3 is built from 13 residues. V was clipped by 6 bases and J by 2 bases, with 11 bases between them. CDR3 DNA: TGTGCCAGCAGCTTTACAGAAGCCTACGAGCAGTACTTC. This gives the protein CASSFTEAYEQYF.

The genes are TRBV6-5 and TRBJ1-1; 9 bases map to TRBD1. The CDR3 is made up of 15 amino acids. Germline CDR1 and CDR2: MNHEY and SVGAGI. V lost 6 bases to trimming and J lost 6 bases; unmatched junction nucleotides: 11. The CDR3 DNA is TGTGCCAGCAGACTTGACGGGACAGGGAGGTCTGAAGCTTTCTTT. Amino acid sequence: CASRLDGTGRSEAFF.

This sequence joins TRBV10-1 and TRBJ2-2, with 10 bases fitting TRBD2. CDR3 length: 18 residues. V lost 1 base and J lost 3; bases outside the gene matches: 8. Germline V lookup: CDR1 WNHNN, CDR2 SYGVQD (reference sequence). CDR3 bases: TGCGCCAGCAGTGAGTTTGTGGGGCTAGCGGGAGACACCGGGGAGCTGTTTTTT. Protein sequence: CASSEFVGLAGDTGELFF.

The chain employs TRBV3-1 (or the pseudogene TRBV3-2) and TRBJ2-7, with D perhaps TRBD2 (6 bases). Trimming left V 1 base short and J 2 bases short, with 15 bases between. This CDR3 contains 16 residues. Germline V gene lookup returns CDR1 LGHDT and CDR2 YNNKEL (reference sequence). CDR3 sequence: CASSQVGQRTTYEQYF. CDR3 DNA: TGTGCCAGCAGCCAAGTTGGCCAGAGGACTACCTACGAGCAGTACTTC.

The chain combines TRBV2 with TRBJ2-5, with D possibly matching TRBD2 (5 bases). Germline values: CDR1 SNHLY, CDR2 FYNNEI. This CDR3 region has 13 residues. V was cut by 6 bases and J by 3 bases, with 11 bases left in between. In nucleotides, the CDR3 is TGTGCCAGCAGCTGGACTTATAAAGAGACCCAGTACTTC. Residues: CASSWTYKETQYF.

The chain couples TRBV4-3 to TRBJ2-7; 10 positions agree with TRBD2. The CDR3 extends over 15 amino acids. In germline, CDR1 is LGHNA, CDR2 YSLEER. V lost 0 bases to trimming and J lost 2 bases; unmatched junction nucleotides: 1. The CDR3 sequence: CASSQEGLATYEQYF. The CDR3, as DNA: TGCGCCAGCAGCCAAGAGGGACTAGCGACCTACGAGCAGTACTTC.

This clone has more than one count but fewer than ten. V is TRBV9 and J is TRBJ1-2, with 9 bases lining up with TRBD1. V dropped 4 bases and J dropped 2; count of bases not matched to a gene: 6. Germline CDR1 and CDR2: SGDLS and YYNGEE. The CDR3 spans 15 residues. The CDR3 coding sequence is TGTGCCAGCAGCAGTGGACAGGGGTACAACTATGGCTACACCTTC. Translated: CASSSGQGYNYGYTF.

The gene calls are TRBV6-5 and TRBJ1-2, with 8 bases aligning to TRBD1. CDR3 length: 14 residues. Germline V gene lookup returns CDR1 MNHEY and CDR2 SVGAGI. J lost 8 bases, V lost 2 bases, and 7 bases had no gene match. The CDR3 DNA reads TGTGCCAGCAGTTACCCCGTGACAGGGGAGGGCTACACCTTC. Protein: CASSYPVTGEGYTF.

The CDR3 DNA sequence: TGTGCCAGCAGTGAACTAAACTACGAGCAGTACTTC. This codes for CASSELNYEQYF. The chain couples TRBV6-1 to TRBJ2-7, with D unresolved. The V gene's germline CDR1 is MNHNS and CDR2 SASEGT. V gave up 2 bases and J gave up 3 bases, with 5 bases separating them. This CDR3 has 12 amino acids.

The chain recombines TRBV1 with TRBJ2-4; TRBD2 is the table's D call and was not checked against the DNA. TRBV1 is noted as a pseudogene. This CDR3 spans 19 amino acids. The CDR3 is CTSSTVGTSTTLAKNIQYF. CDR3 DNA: TGCACCAGCAGCACAGTTGGGACTAGCACAACTCTAGCCAAAAACATTCAGTACTTC.

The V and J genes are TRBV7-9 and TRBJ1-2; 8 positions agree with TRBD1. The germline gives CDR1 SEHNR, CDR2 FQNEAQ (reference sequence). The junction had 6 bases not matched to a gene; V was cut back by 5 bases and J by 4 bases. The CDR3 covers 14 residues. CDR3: CASSRGQDIYGYTF. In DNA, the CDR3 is TGTGCCAGCAGCCGGGGACAGGATATCTATGGCTACACCTTC.

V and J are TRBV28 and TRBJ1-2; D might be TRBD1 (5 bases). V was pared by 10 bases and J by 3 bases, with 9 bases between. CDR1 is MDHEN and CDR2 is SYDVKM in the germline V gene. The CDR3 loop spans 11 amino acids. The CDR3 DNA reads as TGTGCCACCATACAGGACTATGGCTACACCTTC. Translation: CATIQDYGYTF.

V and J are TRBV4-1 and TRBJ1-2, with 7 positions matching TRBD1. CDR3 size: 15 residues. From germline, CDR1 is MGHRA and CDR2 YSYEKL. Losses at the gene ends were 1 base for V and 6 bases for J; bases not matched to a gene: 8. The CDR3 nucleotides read TGCGCCAGCAGCCAAGGACAGGGAATAGTGGATGGCTACACCTTC. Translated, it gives CASSQGQGIVDGYTF.

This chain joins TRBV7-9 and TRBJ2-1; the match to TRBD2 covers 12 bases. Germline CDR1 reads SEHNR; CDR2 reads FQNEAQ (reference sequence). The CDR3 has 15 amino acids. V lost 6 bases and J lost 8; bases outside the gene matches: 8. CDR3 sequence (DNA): TGTGCCAGCAGTCCGCCGACTAGCGGGAGTTATGAGCAGTTCTTC. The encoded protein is CASSPPTSGSYEQFF.

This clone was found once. The CDR3 nucleotides are TGTGCCAGCAGGGAGACCGGGACTAGAAGCTACGAGCAGTACTTC. As protein: CASRETGTRSYEQYF. The chain combines TRBV27 with TRBJ2-7; 8 bases fit TRBD2. V shed 6 bases, J shed 3 bases, and the junction held 10 bases outside the gene matches. CDR1 is MNHEY and CDR2 is SMNVEV in the germline V gene (reference sequence). This CDR3 is 15 amino acids long.

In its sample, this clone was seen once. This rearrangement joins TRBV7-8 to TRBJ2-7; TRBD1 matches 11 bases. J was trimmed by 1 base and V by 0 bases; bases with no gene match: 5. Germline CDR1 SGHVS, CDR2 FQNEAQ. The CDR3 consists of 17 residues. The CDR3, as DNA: TGTGCCAGCAGCTTAGCGGGACAGGGGGTACGATCCTACGAGCAGTACTTC. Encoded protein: CASSLAGQGVRSYEQYF.

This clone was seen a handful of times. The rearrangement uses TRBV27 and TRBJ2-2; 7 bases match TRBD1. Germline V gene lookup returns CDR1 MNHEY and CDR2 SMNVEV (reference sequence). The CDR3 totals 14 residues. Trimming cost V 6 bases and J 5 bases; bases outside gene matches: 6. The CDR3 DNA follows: TGTGCCAGCAGAGGACAGGTGGGAACCGGGGAGCTGTTTTTT. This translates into CASRGQVGTGELFF.

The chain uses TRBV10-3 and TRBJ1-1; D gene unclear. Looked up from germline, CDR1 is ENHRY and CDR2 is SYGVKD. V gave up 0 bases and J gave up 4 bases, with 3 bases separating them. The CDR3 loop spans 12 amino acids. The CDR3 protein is CAISESSTEAFF. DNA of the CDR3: TGTGCCATCAGTGAGTCGAGCACTGAAGCTTTCTTT.

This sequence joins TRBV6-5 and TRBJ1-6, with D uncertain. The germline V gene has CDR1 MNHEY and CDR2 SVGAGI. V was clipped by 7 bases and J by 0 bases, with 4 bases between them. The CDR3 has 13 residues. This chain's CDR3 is CASTSSYNSPLHF. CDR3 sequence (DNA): TGTGCCAGCACGAGCTCCTATAATTCACCCCTCCACTTT.